A single sample is the source of the 8 T cell receptor beta chains below, sequenced in a study of cytomegalovirus exposure and HLA in healthy donors. PCR amplification relied on 60 Vbeta primers (plus 13 Jbeta primers). Some clones are missing from TCRdb's copy, which holds only in-frame ones; the method was immunoSEQ multiplex PCR. Among about 63,000 clones listed, over 60% were seen once. Specimen: PBMCs. These receptors were collected from a man in his fifties or sixties in good health and CMV-seropositive.

The rearrangement uses TRBV5-1 and TRBJ2-1; perhaps TRBD2 as D (8 bases). The CDR3 is 16 residues long. V was shortened by 4 bases and J by 8 bases, with 22 bases between the two germline ends. Germline V CDR1 and CDR2: SGHRS, YFSETQ. In DNA form, the CDR3 reads TGCGCCAGCAGCAGAGGGGGCGGAGGGACTAGGGATGAGCAGTTCTTC. Its translation: CASSRGGGGTRDEQFF.

This chain links TRBV4-1 with TRBJ1-5; D is possibly TRBD1 (5 bases). Germline V gives CDR1 MGHRA, CDR2 YSYEKL. There are 16 residues in the CDR3. Trimming stripped 1 base from V and 2 bases from J, with 12 bases between. The CDR3 loop is CASSQAPPRGNQPQHF. In nucleotides, the CDR3 is TGCGCCAGCAGCCAAGCACCACCCAGGGGCAATCAGCCCCAGCATTTT.

This clone was seen a handful of times. This rearrangement joins TRBV30 to TRBJ1-1, with D hard to call. Germline values: CDR1 GTSNPN, CDR2 SVGIG (reference sequence). This CDR3 region has 13 residues. Trimming took off 4 bases at V and 1 base at J, with 10 bases between the two ends. The CDR3: CAWMRQTNTEAFF. The CDR3, as DNA: TGTGCCTGGATGAGGCAAACGAACACTGAAGCTTTCTTT.

The J gene is TRBJ1-1, the V gene TRBV5-1; 10 bases match TRBD1. CDR1 and CDR2 (germline): SGHRS, YFSETQ. With V trimmed by 4 bases and J by 0 bases, 9 bases remained unmatched. The CDR3 totals 17 residues. CDR3 bases: TGCGCCAGCAGCATGGGACAGGGGAGTTTTCTGAACACTGAAGCTTTCTTT. Protein: CASSMGQGSFLNTEAFF.

The V call is TRBV27, the J call TRBJ2-3, with 11 bases identical to TRBD2. V lost 5 bases and J lost 2; bases outside the gene matches: 3. The CDR3 sequence is 15 residues long. Germline V lookup: CDR1 MNHEY, CDR2 SMNVEV (reference sequence). The chain's CDR3 is CASSLAGGHTDTQYF. CDR3 DNA sequence: TGTGCCAGCAGTCTAGCGGGAGGACACACAGATACGCAGTATTTT.

This clone was seen once. The chain joins TRBV6-5 to TRBJ1-1, with D perhaps matching TRBD1 (5 bases). The ends were cut back, 4 bases at V and 4 bases at J, with 10 bases in the middle. There are 13 residues in the CDR3. CDR1 and CDR2 (germline): MNHEY, SVGAGI. This CDR3 is CASSSRQSTEAFF. CDR3 sequence (DNA): TGTGCCAGCAGTTCCCGACAGTCCACTGAAGCTTTCTTT.

On this clone itself: One end of the junction does not line up with germline, which may come from a read error. The DNA for the CDR3 is TGTGCCAGCAGCGGGCCGAACTCTGAAGCTTTCTTT. Its translation is CASSGPNSEAFF. V is TRBV7-3 and J is TRBJ1-1, with D unclear. Germline V gene lookup returns CDR1 SGHTA and CDR2 FQGTGA. This CDR3 region has 12 residues. The whole variable domain, filled in from reference TRBV7-3 and TRBJ1-1, reads GAGVSQTPSNKVTEKGKYVELRCDPISGHTALYWYRQSLGQGPEFLIYFQGTGAADDSGLPNDRFFAVRPEGSVSTLKIQRTERGDSAVYLCASSGPNSEAFFGQGTRLTVV.

This clone came up a few times. The chain uses TRBV6-1 and TRBJ1-4; 9 bases are shared with TRBD1. V dropped 3 bases and J dropped 8; count of bases not matched to a gene: 10. Germline CDR1 reads MNHNS; CDR2 reads SASEGT. The CDR3 length is 16 residues. This CDR3 is CASSERPTGGKEKLFF. The CDR3 region has the DNA TGTGCCAGCAGTGAGCGGCCCACAGGGGGCAAAGAAAAACTGTTTTTT.